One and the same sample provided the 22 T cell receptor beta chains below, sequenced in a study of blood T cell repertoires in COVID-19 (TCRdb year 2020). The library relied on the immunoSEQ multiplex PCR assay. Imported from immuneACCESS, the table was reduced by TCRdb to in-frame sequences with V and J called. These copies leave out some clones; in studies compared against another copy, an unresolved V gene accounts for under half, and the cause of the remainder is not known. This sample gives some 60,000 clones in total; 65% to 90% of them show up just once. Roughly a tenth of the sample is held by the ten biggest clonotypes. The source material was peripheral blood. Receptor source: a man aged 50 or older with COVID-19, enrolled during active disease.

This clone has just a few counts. For the CDR3, the DNA is TGTGCCTGGAGGCAGGGGCGCGGGCAGCCCCAGCATTTT. Amino acid sequence: CAWRQGRGQPQHF. V is TRBV30 and J is TRBJ1-5; D is perhaps TRBD1 (6 bases). In germline, CDR1 is GTSNPN, CDR2 SVGIG (reference sequence). The CDR3 has 13 residues. V was trimmed by 3 bases and J by 7 bases, leaving 13 bases between them.

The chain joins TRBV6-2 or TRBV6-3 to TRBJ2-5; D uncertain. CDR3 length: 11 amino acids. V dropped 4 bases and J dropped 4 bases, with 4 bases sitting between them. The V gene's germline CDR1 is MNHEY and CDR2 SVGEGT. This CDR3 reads CASSFRETQYF. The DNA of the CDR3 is TGTGCCAGCAGTTTTAGAGAGACCCAGTACTTC.

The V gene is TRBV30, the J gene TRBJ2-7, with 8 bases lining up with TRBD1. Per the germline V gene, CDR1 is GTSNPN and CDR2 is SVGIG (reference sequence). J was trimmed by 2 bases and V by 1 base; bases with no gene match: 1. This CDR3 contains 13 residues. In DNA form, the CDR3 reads TGTGCCTGGAGTGCGGGACAGGCCTACGAGCAGTACTTC. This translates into CAWSAGQAYEQYF.

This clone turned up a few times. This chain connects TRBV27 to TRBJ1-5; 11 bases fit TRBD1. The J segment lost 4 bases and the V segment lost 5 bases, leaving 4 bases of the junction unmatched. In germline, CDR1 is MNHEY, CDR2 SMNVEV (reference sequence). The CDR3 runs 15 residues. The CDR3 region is CASSTGTGGNQPQHF. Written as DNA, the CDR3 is TGTGCCAGCAGTACCGGGACAGGGGGTAATCAGCCCCAGCATTTT.

CDR3 in amino acids: CASSPLPTLAGDTDTQYF. The CDR3 coding sequence is TGTGCCAGCAGCCCACTACCTACACTAGCGGGAGATACAGATACGCAGTATTTT. This chain links TRBV7-3 with TRBJ2-3; 11 positions match TRBD2. CDR1 is SGHTA, CDR2 FQGTGA, per germline. Trimming at V came to 5 bases and at J to 3 bases, leaving 13 bases not matched to a gene. The CDR3 runs to 18 residues.

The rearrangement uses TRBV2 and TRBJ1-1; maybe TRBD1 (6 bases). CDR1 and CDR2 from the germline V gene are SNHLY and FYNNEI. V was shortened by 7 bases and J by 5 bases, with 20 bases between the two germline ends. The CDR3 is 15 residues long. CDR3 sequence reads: CASTDLQGGWTEAFF. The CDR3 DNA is TGTGCCAGCACCGACCTACAGGGTGGGTGGACTGAAGCTTTCTTT. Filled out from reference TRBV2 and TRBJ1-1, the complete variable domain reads EPEVTQTPSHQVTQMGQEVILRCVPISNHLYFYWYRQILGQKVEFLVSFYNNEISEKSEIFDDQFSVERPDGSNFTLKIRSTKLEDSAMYFCASTDLQGGWTEAFFGQGTRLTVV.

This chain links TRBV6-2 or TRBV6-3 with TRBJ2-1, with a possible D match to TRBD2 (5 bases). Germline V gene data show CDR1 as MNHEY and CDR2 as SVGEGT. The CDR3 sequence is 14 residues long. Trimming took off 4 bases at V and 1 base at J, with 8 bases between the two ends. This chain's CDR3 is CASSLRDSYNEQFF. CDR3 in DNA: TGTGCCAGCAGTTTACGGGATTCCTACAATGAGCAGTTCTTC.

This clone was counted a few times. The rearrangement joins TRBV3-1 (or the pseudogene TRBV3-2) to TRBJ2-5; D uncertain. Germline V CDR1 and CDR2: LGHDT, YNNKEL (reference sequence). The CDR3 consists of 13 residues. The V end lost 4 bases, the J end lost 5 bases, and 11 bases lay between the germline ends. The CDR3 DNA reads TGTGCCAGCAGCCTGCCCTTAGAGGAGACCCAGTACTTC. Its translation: CASSLPLEETQYF.

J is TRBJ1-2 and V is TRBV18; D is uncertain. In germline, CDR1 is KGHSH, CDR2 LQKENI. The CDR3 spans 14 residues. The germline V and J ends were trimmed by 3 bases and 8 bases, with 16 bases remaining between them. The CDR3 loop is CASSPQEGSGGYTF. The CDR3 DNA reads TGTGCCAGCTCACCCCAAGAGGGCTCCGGGGGCTACACCTTC.

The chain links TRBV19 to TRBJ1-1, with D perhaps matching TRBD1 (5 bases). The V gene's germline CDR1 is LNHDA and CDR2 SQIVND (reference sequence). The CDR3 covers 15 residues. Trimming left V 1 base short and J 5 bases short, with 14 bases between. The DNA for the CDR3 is TGTGCCAGTAGTATAGGAGGAGGGGTAAGGACTGAAGCTTTCTTT. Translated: CASSIGGGVRTEAFF.

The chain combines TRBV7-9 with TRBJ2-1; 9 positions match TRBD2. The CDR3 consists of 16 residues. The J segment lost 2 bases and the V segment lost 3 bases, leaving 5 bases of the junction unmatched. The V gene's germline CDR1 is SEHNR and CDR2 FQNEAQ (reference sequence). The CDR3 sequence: CASSFTAGGAYNEQFF. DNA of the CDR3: TGTGCCAGCAGCTTCACAGCGGGAGGAGCCTACAATGAGCAGTTCTTC.

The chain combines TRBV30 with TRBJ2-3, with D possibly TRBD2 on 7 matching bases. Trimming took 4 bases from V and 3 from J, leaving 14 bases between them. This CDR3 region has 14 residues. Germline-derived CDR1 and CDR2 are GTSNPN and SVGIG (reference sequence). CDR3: CAWTRGRETDTQYF. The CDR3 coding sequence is TGTGCCTGGACGAGGGGGAGGGAGACAGATACGCAGTATTTT.

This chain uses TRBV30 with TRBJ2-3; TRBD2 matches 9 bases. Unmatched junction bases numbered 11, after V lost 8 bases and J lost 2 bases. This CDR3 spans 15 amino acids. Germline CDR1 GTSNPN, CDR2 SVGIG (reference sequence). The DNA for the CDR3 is TGTGCCGGAGCCCGTAGCGGGAGACTCACAGATACGCAGTATTTT. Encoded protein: CAGARSGRLTDTQYF.

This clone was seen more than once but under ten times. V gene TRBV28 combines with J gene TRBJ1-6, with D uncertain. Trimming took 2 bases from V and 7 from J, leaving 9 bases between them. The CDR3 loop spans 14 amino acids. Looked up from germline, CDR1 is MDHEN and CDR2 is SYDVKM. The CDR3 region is CASSLGQPNSPLHF. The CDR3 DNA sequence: TGTGCCAGCAGTTTAGGGCAGCCGAATTCACCCCTCCACTTT.

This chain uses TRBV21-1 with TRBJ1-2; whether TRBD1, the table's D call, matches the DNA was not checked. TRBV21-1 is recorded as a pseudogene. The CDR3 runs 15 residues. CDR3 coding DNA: TGTGCCAGCAGCGGACAGGGGGACCCTAACTATGGCTACACCTTC. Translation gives CASSGQGDPNYGYTF.

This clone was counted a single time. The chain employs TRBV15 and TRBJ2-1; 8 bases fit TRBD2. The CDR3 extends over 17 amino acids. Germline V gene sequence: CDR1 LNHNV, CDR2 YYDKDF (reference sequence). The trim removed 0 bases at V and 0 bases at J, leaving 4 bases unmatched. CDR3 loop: CATSREVAGSSYNEQFF. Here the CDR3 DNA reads TGTGCCACCAGCAGAGAGGTAGCGGGATCCTCCTACAATGAGCAGTTCTTC. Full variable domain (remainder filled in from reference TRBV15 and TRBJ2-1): DAMVIQNPRYQVTQFGKPVTLSCSQTLNHNVMYWYQQKSSQAPKLLFHYYDKDFNNEADTPDNFQSRRPNTSFCFLDIRSPGLGDTAMYLCATSREVAGSSYNEQFFGPGTRLTVL.

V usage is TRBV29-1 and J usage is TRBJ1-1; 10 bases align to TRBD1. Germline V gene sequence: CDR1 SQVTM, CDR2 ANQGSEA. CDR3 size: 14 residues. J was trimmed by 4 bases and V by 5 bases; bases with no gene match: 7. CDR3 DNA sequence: TGCAGCGTTCAATTGACAGGGGGCTTCACTGAAGCTTTCTTT. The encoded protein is CSVQLTGGFTEAFF.

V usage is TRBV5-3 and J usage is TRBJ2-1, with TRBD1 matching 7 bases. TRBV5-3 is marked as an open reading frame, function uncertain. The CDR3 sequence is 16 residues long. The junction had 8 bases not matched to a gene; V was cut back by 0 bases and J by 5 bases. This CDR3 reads CARSLAPQGLDNEQFF. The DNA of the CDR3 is TGTGCCAGAAGCTTGGCCCCACAGGGGTTGGACAATGAGCAGTTCTTC.

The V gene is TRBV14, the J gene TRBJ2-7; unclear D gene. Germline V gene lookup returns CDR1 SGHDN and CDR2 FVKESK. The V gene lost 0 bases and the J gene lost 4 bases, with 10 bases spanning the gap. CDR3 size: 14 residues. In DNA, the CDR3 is TGTGCCAGCAGCCAAGATCCGCGGTTTTACGAGCAGTACTTC. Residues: CASSQDPRFYEQYF.

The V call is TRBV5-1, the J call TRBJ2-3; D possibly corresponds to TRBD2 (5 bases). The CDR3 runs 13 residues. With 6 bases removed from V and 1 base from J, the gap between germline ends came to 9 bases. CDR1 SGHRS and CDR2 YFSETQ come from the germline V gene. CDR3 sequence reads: CASTPGGTDTQYF. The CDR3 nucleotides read TGCGCCAGCACTCCCGGGGGCACAGATACGCAGTATTTT.

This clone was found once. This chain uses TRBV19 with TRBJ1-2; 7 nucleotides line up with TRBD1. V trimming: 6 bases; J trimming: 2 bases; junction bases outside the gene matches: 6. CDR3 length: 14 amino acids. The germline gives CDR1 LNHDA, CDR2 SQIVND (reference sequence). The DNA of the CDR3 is TGTGCCAGTAGCCGACAGGGAAGCAACTATGGCTACACCTTC. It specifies CASSRQGSNYGYTF.

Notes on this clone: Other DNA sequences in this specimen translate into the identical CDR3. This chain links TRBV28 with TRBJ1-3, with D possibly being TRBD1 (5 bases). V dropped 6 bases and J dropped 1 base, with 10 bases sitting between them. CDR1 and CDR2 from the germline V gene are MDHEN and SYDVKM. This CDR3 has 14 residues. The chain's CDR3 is CASRSGGSGNTIYF. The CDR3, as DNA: TGTGCCAGCAGGTCCGGGGGTTCTGGAAACACCATATATTTT. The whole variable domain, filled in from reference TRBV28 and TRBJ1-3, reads DVKVTQSSRYLVKRTGEKVFLECVQDMDHENMFWYRQDPGLGLRLIYFSYDVKMKEKGDIPEGYSVSREKKERFSLILESASTNQTSMYLCASRSGGSGNTIYFGEGSWLTVV.